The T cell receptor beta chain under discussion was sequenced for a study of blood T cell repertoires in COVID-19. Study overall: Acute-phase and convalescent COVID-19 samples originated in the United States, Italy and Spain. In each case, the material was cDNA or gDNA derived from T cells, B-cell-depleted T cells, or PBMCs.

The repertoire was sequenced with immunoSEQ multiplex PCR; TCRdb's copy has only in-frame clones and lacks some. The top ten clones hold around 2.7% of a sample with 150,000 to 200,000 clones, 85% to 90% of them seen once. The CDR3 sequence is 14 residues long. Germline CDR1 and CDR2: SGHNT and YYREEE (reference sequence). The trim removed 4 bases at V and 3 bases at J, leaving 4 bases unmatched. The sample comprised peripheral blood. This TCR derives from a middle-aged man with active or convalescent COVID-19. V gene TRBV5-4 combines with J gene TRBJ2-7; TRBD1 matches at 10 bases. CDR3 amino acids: CASSPGDRGYEQYF. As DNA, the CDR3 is TGTGCCAGCAGCCCCGGGGACAGGGGCTACGAGCAGTACTTC.